This T cell receptor beta chain was profiled in a study of a mutant IDH1 vaccine in newly diagnosed glioma. Background on the study: Either 4-6 weeks after radiotherapy alone or alongside temozolomide, vaccination was begun. Averaging approximately 42 years of age, treated patients were about 62% male and roughly 38% female.

This sample's time point: week 11, during vaccination. The study gave 300 ug of mutant IDH1 20-mer peptide per vaccine dose, with topical imiquimod. Germline assignment: CDR1 MDHEN and CDR2 SYDVKM. Trimming shortened V by 5 bases and J by 9 bases, and 23 bases separated the two germline ends. The CDR3 covers 16 residues. Comments on this clone: What it binds is unknown.

Profiling relied on immunoSEQ multiplex PCR, and the TCRdb table lists in-frame clones only, not all of them. Among around 62,000 clones listed, about 89% were seen once. Sequences were derived from PBMCs, sampled from a glioma patient whose treatment included an IDH1 peptide vaccine. This clonotype originated in a man between 40 and 49 years old with glioma. The V call is TRBV28, the J call TRBJ2-1, with D possibly TRBD2 on 6 matching bases. The CDR3 sequence: CASSRGDGPRTSEQFF. For the CDR3, the DNA is TGTGCCAGCAGTCGCGGGGACGGTCCTCGGACGAGTGAGCAGTTCTTC.